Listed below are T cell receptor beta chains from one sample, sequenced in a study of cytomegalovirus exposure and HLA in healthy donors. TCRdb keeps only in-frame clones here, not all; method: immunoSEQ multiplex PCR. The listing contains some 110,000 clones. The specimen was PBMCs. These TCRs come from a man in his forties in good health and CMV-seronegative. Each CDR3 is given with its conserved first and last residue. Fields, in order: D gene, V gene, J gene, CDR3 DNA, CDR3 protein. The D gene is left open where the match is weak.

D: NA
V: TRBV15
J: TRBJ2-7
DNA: TGTGCCACCAGCAGAGATCAGGCACGTGTGGGTAACGAGCAGTACTTC
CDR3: CATSRDQARVGNEQYF

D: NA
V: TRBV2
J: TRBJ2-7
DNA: TGTGCCAGCAAAGTCGACGGGATTACCTACGAGCAGTACTTC
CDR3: CASKVDGITYEQYF

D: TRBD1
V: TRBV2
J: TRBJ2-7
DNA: TGTGCCAGCACCCGGGACAGCATCTCCTACGAGCAGTACTTC
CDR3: CASTRDSISYEQYF

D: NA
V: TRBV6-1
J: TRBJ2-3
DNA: TGTGCCAGCAGTGCCACCGTATTGAACGCCGGTGGCACAGATACGCAGTATTTT
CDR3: CASSATVLNAGGTDTQYF

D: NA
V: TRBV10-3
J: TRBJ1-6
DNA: TGTGCCATCAGTGAAGGGGTGAGCTATAATTCACCCCTCCACTTT
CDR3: CAISEGVSYNSPLHF

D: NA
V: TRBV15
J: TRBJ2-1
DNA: TGTGCCACCGGGGGCCTAGGGAGGGTCGACAATGAGCAGTTCTTC
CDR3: CATGGLGRVDNEQFF

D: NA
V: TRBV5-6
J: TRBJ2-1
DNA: TGTGCCAGCAGCTTATATGCACTTTACAATGAGCAGTTCTTC
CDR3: CASSLYALYNEQFF

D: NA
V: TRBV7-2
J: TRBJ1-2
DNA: TGTGCCAGCAGCGACCGAGGGTCAAGGTATGGCTACACCTTC
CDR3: CASSDRGSRYGYTF

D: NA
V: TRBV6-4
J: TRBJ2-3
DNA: TGTGCCAGCAGGGACAGCAGCACAGATACGCAGTATTTT
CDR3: CASRDSSTDTQYF

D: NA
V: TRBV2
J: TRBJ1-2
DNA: TGTGCCAGCAGCGACTTGACAGGAGACTATGGCTACACCTTC
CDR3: CASSDLTGDYGYTF

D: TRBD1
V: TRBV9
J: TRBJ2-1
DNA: TGTGCCAGCAGCCCCCGGACAGGGGGCAGGGATGAGCAGTTCTTC
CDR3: CASSPRTGGRDEQFF

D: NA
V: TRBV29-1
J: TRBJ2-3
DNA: TGCAGCGTTGACCTAACAGATACGCAGTATTTT
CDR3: CSVDLTDTQYF

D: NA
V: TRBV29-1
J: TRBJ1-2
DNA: TGCAGCGTTGAAGCAATGGGTTACGGGGACTATGGCTACACCTTC
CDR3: CSVEAMGYGDYGYTF

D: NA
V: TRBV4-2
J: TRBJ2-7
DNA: TGTGCCAGCAGCCAAGCCTCCGGACAACTCTACGAGCAGTACTTC
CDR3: CASSQASGQLYEQYF

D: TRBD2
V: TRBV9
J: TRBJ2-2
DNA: TGTGCCAGCAGCGAAGGGACTAGCGGGAGGACCGGGGAGCTGTTTTTT
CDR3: CASSEGTSGRTGELFF

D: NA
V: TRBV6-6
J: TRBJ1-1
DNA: TGTGCCACCGAAACAGTTGGTACTGAAGCTTTCTTT
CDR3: CATETVGTEAFF

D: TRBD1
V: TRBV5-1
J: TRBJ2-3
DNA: TGCGCCAGCAGCATCCCGGAAGGGGGCCCGGATACGCAGTATTTT
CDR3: CASSIPEGGPDTQYF

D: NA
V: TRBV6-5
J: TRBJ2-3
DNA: TGTGCCAGCAGTACTACTTTCTCAGGGGATACGCAGTATTTT
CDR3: CASSTTFSGDTQYF

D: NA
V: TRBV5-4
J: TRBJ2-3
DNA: TGTGCCAGCAGCTTGGGGGTAGGACTGGCGGTGGACACAGATACGCAGTATTTT
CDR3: CASSLGVGLAVDTDTQYF

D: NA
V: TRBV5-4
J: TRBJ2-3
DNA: TGTGCCAGCAGTAGCGCGGAGGGAGTTGGTACAGATACGCAGTATTTT
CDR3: CASSSAEGVGTDTQYF

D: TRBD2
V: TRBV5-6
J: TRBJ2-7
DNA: TGTGCCAGCAGCTTGGCCCCTAGCGGGGAATACGAGCAGTACTTC
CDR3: CASSLAPSGEYEQYF

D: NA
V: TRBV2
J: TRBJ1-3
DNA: TGTGCCAGCACTCGGACAGTTTCTGGAAACACCATATATTTT
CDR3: CASTRTVSGNTIYF

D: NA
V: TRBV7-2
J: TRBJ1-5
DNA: TGTGCCAGCAGCTCAGACAGCTATAGCAATCAGCCCCAGCATTTT
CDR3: CASSSDSYSNQPQHF

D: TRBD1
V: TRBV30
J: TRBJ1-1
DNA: TGTGCCTGGAAGGACAGGTCGAACACTGAAGCTTTCTTT
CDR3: CAWKDRSNTEAFF

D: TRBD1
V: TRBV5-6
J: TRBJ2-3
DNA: TGTGCCAGCAGCTGGGGGACAGGGGGCTTAGAAGATACGCAGTATTTT
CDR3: CASSWGTGGLEDTQYF

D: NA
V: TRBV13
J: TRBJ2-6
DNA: TGTGCCAGCAGCTTGAAGGGGCCGTTCTCTGGGGCCAACGTCCTGACTTTC
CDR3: CASSLKGPFSGANVLTF

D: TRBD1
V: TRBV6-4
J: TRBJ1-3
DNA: TGTGCCAGCACCTGGGACAGCCCTGGAAACACCATATATTTT
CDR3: CASTWDSPGNTIYF

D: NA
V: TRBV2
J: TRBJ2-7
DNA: TGTGCCAGCAGACTAACAGGGTCCTACGAGCAGTACTTC
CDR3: CASRLTGSYEQYF

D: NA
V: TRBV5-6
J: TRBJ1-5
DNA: TGTGCCAGCAGCTTGGCTTTGTATAGCAATCAGCCCCAGCATTTT
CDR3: CASSLALYSNQPQHF

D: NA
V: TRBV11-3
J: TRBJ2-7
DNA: TGTGCCAGCAGCTGGGGGCAGTCCGGGGAGCAGTACTTC
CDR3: CASSWGQSGEQYF

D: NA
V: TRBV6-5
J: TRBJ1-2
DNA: TGTGCCAGCACAAAAGGCCCAGGGTATGGCTACACCTTC
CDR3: CASTKGPGYGYTF

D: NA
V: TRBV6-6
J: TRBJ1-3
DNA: TGTGCCTGCAGGGACTGGAGCTCTGGAAACGCCATATATTTT
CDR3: CACRDWSSGNAIYF

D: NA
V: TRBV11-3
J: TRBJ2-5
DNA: TGTGCCAGCAGCCCCCCCGACAGGCAAGAGACCCAGTACTTC
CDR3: CASSPPDRQETQYF

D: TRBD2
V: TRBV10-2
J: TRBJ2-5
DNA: TGCGCCAGCAGTGGGACTAGCCAAGAGACCCAGTACTTC
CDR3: CASSGTSQETQYF

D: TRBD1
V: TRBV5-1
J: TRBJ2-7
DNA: TGCGCCAGCAGCTCATCGACAGGGACCTCCTACGAGCAGTACTTC
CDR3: CASSSSTGTSYEQYF

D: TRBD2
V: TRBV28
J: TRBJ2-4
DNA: TGTGCCAGCAGTCAGGGACTAGCGGGAGGGTTTTCCAAAAACATTCAGTACTTC
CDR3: CASSQGLAGGFSKNIQYF

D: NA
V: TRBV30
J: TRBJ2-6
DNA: TGTGCCTGGGGCACTGGGGCCAACGTCCTGACTTTC
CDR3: CAWGTGANVLTF

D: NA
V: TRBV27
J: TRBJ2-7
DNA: TGTGCCAGCAGTTTAAATGAGGCAGGGGCAGGGGACGAGCAGTACTTC
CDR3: CASSLNEAGAGDEQYF

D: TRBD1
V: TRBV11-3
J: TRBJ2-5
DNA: TGTGCCAGCAGCCAAGGACAGGGGGCATCAGAGACCCAGTACTTC
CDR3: CASSQGQGASETQYF

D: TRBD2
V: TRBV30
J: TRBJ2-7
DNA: TGTGCCTTACACTACCCCGAAACTAGCGGGAGGGGGAGCTCCTACGAGCAGTACTTC
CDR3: CALHYPETSGRGSSYEQYF

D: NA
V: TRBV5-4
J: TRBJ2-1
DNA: TGTGCCAGCAGAAATGGACTTGACAATGAGCAGTTCTTC
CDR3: CASRNGLDNEQFF

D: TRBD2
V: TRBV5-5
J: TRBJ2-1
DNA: TGTGCCAGCAGCCTGGGTAGATCTAGCGGGAGGATGGAGCAGTTCTTC
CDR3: CASSLGRSSGRMEQFF

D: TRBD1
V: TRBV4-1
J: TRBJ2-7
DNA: TGCGCCAGCAGCCAAAACAGGGGCGGCTACGAGCAGTACTTC
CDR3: CASSQNRGGYEQYF

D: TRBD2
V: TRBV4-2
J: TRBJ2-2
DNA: TGTGCCAGCAGCCGGGGGAATCTAGCGGGAGGGACCGGGGAGCTGTTTTTT
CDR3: CASSRGNLAGGTGELFF

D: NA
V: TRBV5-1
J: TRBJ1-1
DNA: TGCGCCAGCAGCTTGGATTCCTTCGCAGGTTCTGAAGCTTTCTTT
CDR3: CASSLDSFAGSEAFF

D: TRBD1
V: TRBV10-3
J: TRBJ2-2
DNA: TGTGCCATCAGTCGTCGACTACCGGGACAGGGTGACACCGGGGAGCTGTTTTTT
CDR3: CAISRRLPGQGDTGELFF

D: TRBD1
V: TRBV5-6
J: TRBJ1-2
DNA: TGTGCCAGCAGCCAGGACAGGAACTATGGCTACACCTTC
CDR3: CASSQDRNYGYTF

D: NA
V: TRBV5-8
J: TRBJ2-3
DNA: TGTGCCAGCAGCTTGGTTCAGCCCTTCGGGACAGATACGCAGTATTTT
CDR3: CASSLVQPFGTDTQYF

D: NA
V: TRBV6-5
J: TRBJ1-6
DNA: TGTGCCAGCAGTTACTCGGTGACAACCTATAATTCACCCCTCCACTTT
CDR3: CASSYSVTTYNSPLHF

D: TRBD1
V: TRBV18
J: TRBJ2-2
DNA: TGTGCCAGCTCACCCACACGCGGGACAGGGAACACCGGGGAGCTGTTTTTT
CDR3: CASSPTRGTGNTGELFF

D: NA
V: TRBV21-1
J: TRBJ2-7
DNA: TGTGCCAGCAGCAACCGGGTGACTAGCGGGTTTGGGAAGCAGTACTTC
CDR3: CASSNRVTSGFGKQYF

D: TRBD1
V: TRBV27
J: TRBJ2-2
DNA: TGTGCCAGCAGTTTCGACAGGGGGGGCACCGGGGAGCTGTTTTTT
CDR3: CASSFDRGGTGELFF

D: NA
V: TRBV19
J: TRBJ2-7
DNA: TGTGCCAGTAGCCCGAAAGGGTCGGGAGCCTACGAGCAGTACTTC
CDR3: CASSPKGSGAYEQYF

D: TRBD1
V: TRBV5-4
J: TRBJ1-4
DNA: TGTGCCAGCAGCCAAGGACAGGGAATTAATGAAAAACTGTTTTTT
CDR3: CASSQGQGINEKLFF

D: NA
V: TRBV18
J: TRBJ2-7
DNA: TGTGCCAGCTCACAGAACCGGGACATGGCTTGGTACGAGCAGTACTTC
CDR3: CASSQNRDMAWYEQYF

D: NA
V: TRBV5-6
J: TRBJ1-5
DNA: TGCGCCAGCAGCTTGAGAGGGGGTAGCAATCAGCCCCAGCATTTT
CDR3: CASSLRGGSNQPQHF

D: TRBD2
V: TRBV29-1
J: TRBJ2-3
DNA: TGCAGTGGGAGCGGGAGGGCCGTAGATACGCAGTATTTT
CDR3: CSGSGRAVDTQYF